This T cell receptor beta chain is from a study of blood T cell repertoires in COVID-19. Study details: The study drew acute and convalescent COVID-19 samples from the United States, Italy and Spain. From T cells, B-cell-depleted T cells, or PBMCs came the material, which was cDNA or gDNA.

This CDR3 spans 12 amino acids. The germline V gene has CDR1 SEHNR and CDR2 FQNEAQ (reference sequence). Between the trimmed V and J ends, which lost 4 bases and 8 bases, there was a span of 11 bases. Patients at the Seattle site were enrolled during active infection and followed longitudinally. Per the study methods: From reference gene primer amplification, estimates of nucleated cell counts were derived. Sequenced by immunoSEQ multiplex PCR; TCRdb stores in-frame clones only, minus some. V, J and clone size are those of that table, while D and trimming were read from the DNA. The profile shows 95,000 to 150,000 clones, roughly four fifths of them singletons.

The chain employs TRBV7-9 and TRBJ1-2; no clear D gene. The sequenced sample was peripheral blood. This TCR was sampled from a man older than 75 with COVID-19, enrolled during active disease. The CDR3 region is CASSSTEWGYTF. The CDR3 DNA follows: TGTGCCAGCAGCTCTACAGAGTGGGGCTACACCTTC.